The 2 T cell receptor beta chains listed next were all sequenced from one sample in a study of blood T cell repertoires in COVID-19. Profiled with immunoSEQ multiplex PCR; TCRdb holds only in-frame clones, not every one. The sample consists of 200,000 to 300,000 clones, roughly 80% of them appearing once. Material: peripheral blood. Source of these receptors: a woman of 80 years or more with acute or convalescent COVID-19.

The CDR3 is CASSLLGQGNTEAFF. CDR3 coding DNA: TGTGCCAGCAGTTTACTAGGACAGGGGAACACTGAAGCTTTCTTT. V is TRBV6-6 and J is TRBJ1-1, with 8 bases fitting TRBD1. CDR3 length: 15 amino acids. Germline V gene sequence: CDR1 MNHNY, CDR2 SVGAGI (reference sequence). Trimming at V came to 4 bases and at J to 1 base, leaving 5 bases not matched to a gene.

This clone was picked up many times. The chain employs TRBV11-3 and TRBJ2-1; D is ambiguous. The germline gives CDR1 SGHNT, CDR2 YENEEA. Trimming cost V 3 bases and J 9 bases, with 12 bases left between them. The CDR3 spans 13 residues. The CDR3 nucleotides read TGTGCCAGCAGCTTTCAGCGTGGTGGTGAGCAGTTCTTC. Translation gives CASSFQRGGEQFF.